The clone carrying this T cell receptor beta chain occurred many times. Its target is unknown. The germline gives CDR1 KGHDR, CDR2 SFDVKD. The CDR3 loop spans 13 amino acids. V was cut by 9 bases and J by 0 bases, with 9 bases left in between. This entry is derived from a study of breast tumors, draining lymph nodes, adjacent tissues. Study-level results: Tumor T cell lymph node origin was a supported hypothesis, not proven. Findings are consistent with lymph node origin and intratumoral expansion of most tumor T cells. Compared with basal-like, luminal-like tumors shared significantly more repertoire with nontumor tissue. Compared with lymph nodes, tumors were less diverse; compared with nontumor tissue, more.

TCRdb re-analysed the multiplex PCR reads in MiXCR, keeping a single row per CDR3 protein. The repertoire includes approximately 9,000 distinct CDR3 sequences, about two fifths of them detected once, and 11% to 15% sits in the top ten. Source material: tumor-adjacent breast tissue. The sequence was collected from a female donor with breast cancer. Some clones in this sample may be carry-over from other donors' samples. V and J are TRBV24-1 and TRBJ2-3; D unresolved. CDR3: CATGGGSTDTQYF. The CDR3 bases are TGTGCCACCGGTGGCGGAAGCACAGATACGCAGTATTTT.